This T cell receptor beta chain was captured by sequencing in a study of OX40 agonist ivuxolimab in advanced cancers. Study summary: Partial responses, seen in three patients, involved one hepatocellular carcinoma and two cutaneous melanomas.

From germline, CDR1 is SGHVS and CDR2 FQNEAQ. Trimming left V 3 bases short and J 8 bases short, with 17 bases between. The CDR3 consists of 15 residues. Blood got drawn at baseline, again on cycle 4 day 1, and then on cycle 7 day 1. Libraries were prepared by immunoSEQ multiplex PCR; TCRdb keeps only in-frame clonotypes and omits some of them. The repertoire holds 60,000 to 65,000 clones, more than 85% seen once, with approximately 0.62% in the top ten. The sample was CD4+ or CD8+ T cells sorted from blood, taken in a trial of the OX40 agonist ivuxolimab. This TCR was sampled from an adult with an advanced solid tumor such as melanoma, head and neck, liver or kidney cancer. The chain carries TRBV7-8 and TRBJ2-1; D may be TRBD1 or TRBD2 (6 bases each). The CDR3: CASSFQSSRGDEQFF. The CDR3 bases are TGTGCCAGCAGCTTCCAGAGCTCAAGGGGGGATGAGCAGTTCTTC. Combining the CDR3 with reference TRBV7-8 and TRBJ2-1 gives the whole variable domain GAGVSQSPRYKVAKRGQDVALRCDPISGHVSLFWYQQALGQGPEFLTYFQNEAQLDKSGLPSDRFFAERPEGSVSTLKIQRTQQEDSAVYLCASSFQSSRGDEQFFGPGTRLTVL.